This T cell receptor beta chain was sequenced in a study of T cell repertoires in cytomegalovirus infection. Study overall: Used in the study were CMV epitopes, some recently identified and HLA-C-restricted, others well-studied and HLA-B-restricted.

This clonotype was observed once. Antigen specificity is unknown. V trimming: 7 bases; J trimming: 1 base; junction bases outside the gene matches: 11. This CDR3 region has 17 residues. In germline, CDR1 is MNHNS, CDR2 SASEGT. A single record per CDR3 protein comes from TCRdb applying MiXCR to the reads. The sample consists of about 770,000 distinct CDR3 sequences, under 35% of them appearing once. The source of this sequence is a human donor in good health (CMV status not recorded). Some clones in this sample may be carry-over from other donors' samples. The specimen comprised cultured CD8+ T cells from PBMCs, sampled from culture after CMV antigen stimulation. The chain couples TRBV6-1 to TRBJ2-2; 8 nucleotides agree with TRBD2. The CDR3 here is CASIPRGGGLNTGELFF. For the CDR3, the DNA is TGTGCCAGCATCCCTCGGGGGGGGGGACTGAACACCGGGGAGCTGTTTTTT.